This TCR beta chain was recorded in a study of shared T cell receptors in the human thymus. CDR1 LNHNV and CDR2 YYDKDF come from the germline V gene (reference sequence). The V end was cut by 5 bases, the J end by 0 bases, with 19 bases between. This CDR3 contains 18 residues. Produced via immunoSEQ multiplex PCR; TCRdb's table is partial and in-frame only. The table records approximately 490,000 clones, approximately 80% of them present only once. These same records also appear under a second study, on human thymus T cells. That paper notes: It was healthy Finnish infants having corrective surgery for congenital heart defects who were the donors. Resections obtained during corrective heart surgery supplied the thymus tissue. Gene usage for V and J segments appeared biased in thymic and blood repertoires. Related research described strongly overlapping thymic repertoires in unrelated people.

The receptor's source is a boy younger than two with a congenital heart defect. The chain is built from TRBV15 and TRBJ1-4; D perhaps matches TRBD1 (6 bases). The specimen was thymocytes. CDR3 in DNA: TGTGCCACCAGCGGATGGACAGCGGACCATGCAACTAATGAAAAACTGTTTTTT. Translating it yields CATSGWTADHATNEKLFF. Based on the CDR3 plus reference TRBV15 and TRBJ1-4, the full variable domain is DAMVIQNPRYQVTQFGKPVTLSCSQTLNHNVMYWYQQKSSQAPKLLFHYYDKDFNNEADTPDNFQSRRPNTSFCFLDIRSPGLGDTAMYLCATSGWTADHATNEKLFFGSGTQLSVL.